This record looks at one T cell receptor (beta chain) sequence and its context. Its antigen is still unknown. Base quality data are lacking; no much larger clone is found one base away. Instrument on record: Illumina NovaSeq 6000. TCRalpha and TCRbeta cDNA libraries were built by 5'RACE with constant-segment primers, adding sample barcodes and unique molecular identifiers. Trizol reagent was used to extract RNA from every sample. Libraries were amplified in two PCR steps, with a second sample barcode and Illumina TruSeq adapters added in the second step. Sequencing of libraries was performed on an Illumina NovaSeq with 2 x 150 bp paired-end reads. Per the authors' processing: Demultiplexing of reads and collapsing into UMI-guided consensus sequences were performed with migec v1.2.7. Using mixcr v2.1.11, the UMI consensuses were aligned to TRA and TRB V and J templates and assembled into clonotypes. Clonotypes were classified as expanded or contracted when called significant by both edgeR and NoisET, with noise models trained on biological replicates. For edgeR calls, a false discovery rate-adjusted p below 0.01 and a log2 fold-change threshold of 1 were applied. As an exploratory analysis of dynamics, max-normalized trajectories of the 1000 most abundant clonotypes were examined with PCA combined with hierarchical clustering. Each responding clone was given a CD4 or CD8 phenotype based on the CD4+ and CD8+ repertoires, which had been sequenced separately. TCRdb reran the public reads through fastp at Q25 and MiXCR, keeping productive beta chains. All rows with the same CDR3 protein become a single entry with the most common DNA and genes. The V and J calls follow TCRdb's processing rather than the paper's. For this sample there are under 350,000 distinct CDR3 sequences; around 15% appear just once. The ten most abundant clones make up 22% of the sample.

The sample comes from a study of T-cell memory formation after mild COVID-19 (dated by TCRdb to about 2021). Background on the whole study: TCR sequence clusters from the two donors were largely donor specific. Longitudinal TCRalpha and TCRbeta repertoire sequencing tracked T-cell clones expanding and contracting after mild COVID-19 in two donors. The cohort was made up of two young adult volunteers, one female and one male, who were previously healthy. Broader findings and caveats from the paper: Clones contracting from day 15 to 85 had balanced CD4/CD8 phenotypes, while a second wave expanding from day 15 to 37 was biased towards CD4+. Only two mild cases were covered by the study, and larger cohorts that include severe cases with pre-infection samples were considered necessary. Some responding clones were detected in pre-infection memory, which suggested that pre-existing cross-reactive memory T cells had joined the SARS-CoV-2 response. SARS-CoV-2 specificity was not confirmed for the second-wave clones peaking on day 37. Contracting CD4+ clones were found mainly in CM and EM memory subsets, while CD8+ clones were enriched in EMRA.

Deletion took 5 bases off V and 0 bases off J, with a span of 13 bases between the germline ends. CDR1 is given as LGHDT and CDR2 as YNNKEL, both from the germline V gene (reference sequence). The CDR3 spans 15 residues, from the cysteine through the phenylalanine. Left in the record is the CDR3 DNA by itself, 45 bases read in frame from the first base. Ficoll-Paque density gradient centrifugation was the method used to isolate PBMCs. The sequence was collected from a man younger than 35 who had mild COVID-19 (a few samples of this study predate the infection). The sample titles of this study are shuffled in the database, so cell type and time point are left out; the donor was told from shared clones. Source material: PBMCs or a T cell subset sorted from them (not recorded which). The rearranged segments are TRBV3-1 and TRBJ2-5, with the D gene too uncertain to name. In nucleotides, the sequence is TGTGCCAGCAGCGAGTTTACCAGCGACCAAGAGACCCAGTACTTC. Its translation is CASSEFTSDQETQYF.